The 22 T cell receptor beta chains given below trace back to one sample, sequenced in a study of breast tumors, draining lymph nodes, adjacent tissues (dated by TCRdb to about 2016). The axillary draining lymph nodes of breast cancer patients were the source of the lymph node samples. The library was produced with multiplex PCR. Sequenced using an Illumina HiSeq 2000. TCRdb trimmed the raw reads at Q25, called clones with MiXCR and kept productive beta chains. Rows are combined by CDR3 protein, so each entry shows the most common genes and DNA. Within this sample are 200,000 or so distinct CDR3 sequences, with around a third of them counted one time only. The ten largest clones represent approximately 4.3% of the sample. The material sequenced was axillary lymph node tissue. Source of these receptors: a female donor with breast cancer. Some clones in this sample may be carry-over from other donors' samples.

The chain combines TRBV27 with TRBJ2-3; D is tentatively TRBD1 or TRBD2 (5 bases each). V lost 3 bases, J lost 1 base, and 8 bases lay in between. The length of the CDR3 is 14 residues. CDR1 MNHEY and CDR2 SMNVEV come from the germline V gene (reference sequence). The CDR3 nucleotides are TGTGCCAGCAGTTTTTGGGGACGCACAGATACGCAGTATTTT. This sequence encodes CASSFWGRTDTQYF.

Many counts were recorded for this clonotype. The V and J genes are TRBV4-1 and TRBJ2-3; 7 positions agree with TRBD1. V lost 3 bases to trimming and J lost 1 base; unmatched junction nucleotides: 7. The CDR3 has 16 residues. CDR1 and CDR2 from the germline V gene are MGHRA and YSYEKL. CDR3 loop: CASSQERQGGTDTQYF. The CDR3 DNA reads as TGCGCCAGCAGCCAGGAACGACAGGGCGGCACAGATACGCAGTATTTT.

This clonotype has a count of ten or more. The genes are TRBV12-3 or TRBV12-4 and TRBJ2-7; D call uncertain. This CDR3 is built from 14 residues. The V gene lost 3 bases and the J gene lost 2 bases, with 11 bases spanning the gap. Written as DNA, the CDR3 is TGTGCCAGCAGTTTCATGGACGGGCCCTACGAGCAGTACTTC. Translation: CASSFMDGPYEQYF.

The V gene is TRBV6-5, the J gene TRBJ1-5, with 7 bases matching TRBD1. The J segment lost 0 bases and the V segment lost 5 bases, leaving 7 bases of the junction unmatched. The CDR3 spans 16 residues. Germline assignment: CDR1 MNHEY and CDR2 SVGAGI. CDR3 residues: CASSHDRVPSNQPQHF. In DNA form, the CDR3 reads TGTGCCAGCAGTCACGACAGGGTCCCTAGCAATCAGCCCCAGCATTTT.

This chain links TRBV6-6 with TRBJ1-3; D is possibly TRBD1 (6 bases). This CDR3 contains 14 residues. V lost 5 bases, J lost 3 bases, and 11 bases lay in between. Per germline, CDR1 MNHNY and CDR2 SVGAGI (reference sequence). The CDR3 DNA is TGTGCCAGCAGTCCAGGGGACGTTGGAAACACCATATATTTT. This translates into CASSPGDVGNTIYF.

There are a few counts of this clonotype. A read error may produce the germline difference seen at one junction end. The rearrangement uses TRBV9 and TRBJ2-5; 11 bases are a match to TRBD2. Germline assignment: CDR1 SGDLS and CDR2 YYNGEE. There are 15 residues in the CDR3. CDR3 protein: CASRPGTSGQETPYF. Here the CDR3 DNA reads TGTGCCAGCAGACCCGGGACTAGCGGCCAAGAGACCCCGTACTTC.

The chain joins TRBV20-1 to TRBJ1-6, with TRBD1 as a possible D gene (5 bases). The CDR3 contains 16 residues. V lost 5 bases and J 0 bases, leaving 14 bases between the germline ends. Germline V CDR1 and CDR2: DFQATT, SNEGSKA (reference sequence). For the CDR3, the DNA is TGCAGTGCTGCAGAGGGTGGGGGCTCCTATAATTCACCCCTCCACTTT. Residues: CSAAEGGGSYNSPLHF.

Points on this clonotype: Given a much more abundant clone one base away, this may be a read error. V gene TRBV20-1 combines with J gene TRBJ1-2, with no clear D. Germline V gene lookup returns CDR1 DFQATT and CDR2 SNEGSKA (reference sequence). The length of the CDR3 is 13 residues. CDR3 sequence reads: CSARRSGNYAYTF. In DNA, the CDR3 is TGCAGTGCTAGAAGATCGGGGAACTATGCCTACACCTTC.

The rearrangement joins TRBV20-1 to TRBJ2-5; D ambiguous. Germline CDR1 and CDR2: DFQATT and SNEGSKA (reference sequence). Trimming took off 0 bases at V and 5 bases at J, with 10 bases between the two ends. The CDR3 runs to 13 residues. The CDR3 sequence: CSAREGSNETQYF. CDR3 nucleotides: TGCAGTGCTAGAGAAGGTAGCAACGAGACCCAGTACTTC.

This clonotype was observed a few times. One end of the junction varies from germline; a read error may be responsible. The CDR3 spells CASSVVAGGPVRTQYF. CDR3 nucleotides: TGTGCCAGTAGCGTAGTGGCGGGAGGTCCCGTCCGTACGCAGTATTTT. This chain links TRBV9 with TRBJ2-3; 8 bases align to TRBD2. This CDR3 contains 16 residues. Per germline, CDR1 SGDLS and CDR2 YYNGEE.

Concerning this clonotype: It may be a read error: a sequence one base away is much more abundant. This CDR3 is missing its conserved last phenylalanine or tryptophan, likely due to a read error. This chain joins TRBV28 and TRBJ1-2; D is uncertain. Trimming shortened V by 2 bases and J by 4 bases, and 5 bases separated the two germline ends. The germline gives CDR1 MDHEN, CDR2 SYDVKM. CDR3 length equals 12 residues. CDR3 DNA: TGTGCCAGCAGTTTAAAAGGCTATGGCTACACCTCC. It codes for CASSLKGYGYTS.

There are many counts of this clonotype. The chain has TRBV4-2 and TRBJ2-5; 12 bases are a match to TRBD2. The V gene's germline CDR1 is LGHNA and CDR2 YNFKEQ. The CDR3 has 16 residues. The junction had 4 bases not matched to a gene; V was cut back by 4 bases and J by 1 base. CDR3: CASSLTSGGTQETQYF. The CDR3 region has the DNA TGTGCCAGCAGCCTAACTAGCGGGGGGACCCAAGAGACCCAGTACTTC.

Comment on this clonotype: This may arise from a read error, as a much more abundant clone is one base away. The chain employs TRBV30 and TRBJ1-3; D is possibly TRBD1 (5 bases). Trimming took off 2 bases at V and 3 bases at J, with 11 bases between the two ends. The CDR3 covers 14 residues. Germline CDR1 reads GTSNPN; CDR2 reads SVGIG (reference sequence). CDR3 residues: CAWSKRGDGNTIYF. Written as DNA, the CDR3 is TGTGCCTGGAGTAAGAGGGGCGATGGAAACACCATATATTTT.

This clonotype showed up many times. The chain combines TRBV5-6 with TRBJ2-1, with 9 bases identical to TRBD2. CDR1 and CDR2 from the germline V gene are SGHDT and YYEEEE. V gave up 0 bases and J gave up 9 bases; unmatched junction bases: 10. CDR3 length: 16 amino acids. The DNA for the CDR3 is TGTGCCAGCAGCTTGGGCGCGGGACTAGCAGTCCGTGAGCAGTTCTTC. Translating gives CASSLGAGLAVREQFF.

This clonotype was recorded at least ten times. The V and J genes are TRBV4-2 and TRBJ1-4; TRBD1 agrees at 9 bases. Germline V lookup: CDR1 LGHNA, CDR2 YNFKEQ. Germline trimming cut 8 bases from V and 0 bases from J; bases unmatched to any gene: 1. This CDR3 is built from 14 residues. The CDR3 is CASRTGATNEKLFF. DNA of the CDR3: TGTGCCAGCCGGACAGGGGCAACTAATGAAAAACTGTTTTTT.

This clonotype was counted ten times or more. The chain carries TRBV7-3 and TRBJ2-2; TRBD2 aligns across 7 bases. CDR1 and CDR2 from the germline V gene are SGHTA and FQGTGA. The V gene end was trimmed by 5 bases and the J gene end by 4 bases; junction bases not matched to a gene: 7. This CDR3 is 15 amino acids long. The CDR3 spells CASSPRGGLTGELFF. CDR3 coding DNA: TGTGCCAGCAGCCCCCGGGGAGGGCTCACCGGGGAGCTGTTTTTT.

This chain links TRBV20-1 with TRBJ1-4; TRBD1 matches 7 bases. The CDR3 has 16 residues. Losses at the gene ends were 2 bases for V and 12 bases for J; bases not matched to a gene: 18. Per germline, CDR1 DFQATT and CDR2 SNEGSKA (reference sequence). CDR3 sequence (DNA): TGCAGTGCTAGATTGAGATTGGGGGACAGAGCTGGAGAACTGTTTTTT. It encodes CSARLRLGDRAGELFF.

Details on this clonotype: A clone one base away is much larger, so this may be a read error. The rearrangement links TRBV11-1 to TRBJ1-2, with 9 bases identical to TRBD1. J was trimmed by 7 bases and V by 5 bases; bases with no gene match: 5. Germline lookup yields CDR1 SGHAT and CDR2 FQDESV (reference sequence). This CDR3 is built from 13 residues. In DNA, the CDR3 is TGTGCCAGCAGCCAACAGGGGGCCACTGGCTACACCTTC. This codes for CASSQQGATGYTF.

This clonotype was seen more than once but under ten times. Given a much more abundant clone one base away, this may be a read error. The chain combines TRBV7-2 with TRBJ2-6; D possibly corresponds to TRBD1 (5 bases). Germline CDR1 reads SGHTA; CDR2 reads FQGNSA. The CDR3 runs to 15 residues. This CDR3 is CASRSQSSGANVLPF. The CDR3 nucleotides are TGTGCCAGCAGATCACAGAGCTCTGGGGCCAACGTCCTGCCTTTC.

This clonotype was recorded at least ten times. The chain is built from TRBV7-2 and TRBJ2-3, with 11 bases fitting TRBD2. The CDR3 covers 15 residues. Germline assignment: CDR1 SGHTA and CDR2 FQGNSA. The V and J ends lost 5 bases and 3 bases, in that order; junction bases with no gene match: 4. The CDR3 nucleotides read TGTGCCAGCAGCCCGGGACTAGCGGTGACAGATACGCAGTATTTT. It specifies CASSPGLAVTDTQYF.

There are many counts of this clonotype. The chain uses TRBV6-2 or TRBV6-3 and TRBJ1-6; D perhaps matches TRBD1 (5 bases). This CDR3 spans 15 amino acids. Trimming took off 2 bases at V and 5 bases at J, with 10 bases between the two ends. The germline CDR1 and CDR2 sequences are MNHEY and SVGEGT. The CDR3 DNA reads TGTGCCAGCAGTTACAAGGGACCAAATAATTCACCCCTCCACTTT. It specifies CASSYKGPNNSPLHF.

This clonotype has only a few counts. This may come from a read error, since a much larger clone is one base off. V usage is TRBV6-6 and J usage is TRBJ2-3, with no clear D. Germline loops: CDR1 MNHNY, CDR2 SVGAGI (reference sequence). This CDR3 contains 14 residues. The CDR3 DNA follows: TGTGCCAGCAGTCACTCACCGGACACAGATACGCAGTATTTT. It translates to CASSHSPDTDTQYF.